This TCR beta chain emerged from a study of blood T cell repertoires in COVID-19 (dated by TCRdb to the early 2020s). Study-wide context: Samples covering the acute and convalescent phases of COVID-19 were provided by collaborators in the United States, Italy and Spain. The material from the prospective study consisted of cDNA or gDNA derived from T cells, B-cell-depleted T cells, or PBMCs. Deeply sampled blood TCRbeta repertoires from subjects exposed to, actively infected with, or recovered from COVID-19 were included in the dataset. The repertoires were released in a freely available public database meant as a resource for research on the immune response to SARS-CoV-2. The samples were drawn from two sources: the first 160 participants of the ongoing ImmuneRACE study, and 1,254 subjects contributed by 6 global collaborators. Nearly every sample came with metadata listing a de-identified subject ID, COVID-19 status, age in years and sex. HLA class I and class II types, where available, came from metadata supplied by the sample provider rather than from assay-based typing.

At one collaborating source in Seattle, patients were enrolled during active infection and were followed longitudinally through the course of disease. The collaborating institutions used their own protocols to collect whole blood in K2EDTA tubes. For TCRbeta analysis, collaborators shipped samples as frozen whole blood, isolated PBMCs, or DNA extracted from either of those sample types. The immunoSEQ Assay, a bias-controlled multiplex PCR, was used to amplify TCRbeta CDR3 regions from genomic DNA. Processing in the source paper ran as follows. Within the assay, amplification of reference gene primers was used to estimate how many nucleated cells each sample contained. To quantify the absolute abundance of each unique TCRbeta CDR3 rearrangement, sequence reads were collapsed and filtered. For each sample, productive Simpson clonality was calculated by taking the square root of Simpson's diversity index across productive rearrangements. The clones in this table, taken by TCRdb from immuneACCESS, are in-frame only. Not every clone is retained; where verified, under half of the shortfall comes from an unresolved V gene, and the cause of the rest is unknown. The V and J calls and clone size were taken over from that table, and D and trimming were inferred from the DNA. Here the sample has 150,000 to 250,000 clones; approximately 94% occur a single time. The ten largest clones capture 0.76% of the sample.

The CDR3 starts with the cysteine, ends with the phenylalanine, and has 13 residues. The entry retains the CDR3 DNA only, 39 bases that are in frame from base 1. The V and J ends are trimmed by 2 bases and 2 bases, leaving 6 bases between them. The CDR1 and CDR2 encoded by the germline V gene are KGHSH and LQKENI. The sample holds one count of this clone. Its target antigen remains unknown. No qualities accompany the bases; no much larger clone lies one base away. Other DNA variants within this sample encode the same CDR3. The research as a whole found: The quantity of clinical and demographic metadata differed by source and by participant and was supplied without curation.

The source material was peripheral blood. This TCR was sampled from a man younger than 45 with COVID-19, enrolled during active disease. Recombination connected TRBV18 to TRBJ1-1; a tentative D call is TRBD1 (5 bases match). The nucleotide sequence is given as TGTGCCAGCTCACCAGGGGCCAACACTGAAGCTTTCTTT. Translated, this is CASSPGANTEAFF.